Presented here are 2 T cell receptor beta chains from one specimen sequenced in a study of beta chain features in type 1 diabetes. Since all of the isolated RNA was reverse transcribed, expressed TCRB transcripts were what got sequenced. Here immunoSEQ multiplex PCR was the method, and the copy in TCRdb shows in-frame clones only, minus some. Seen here are a few hundred thousand clones, about 13% observed once, and the top ten hold about 0.016%. Which antigens these TCRs recognize remains unknown. Study-level results: Shortening that was moderate but significant affected the TCRB CDR3s of Type 1 diabetes patients in all four CD4+ subsets.

Sequences were obtained from naive CD4+ T cells from blood. These receptors all stem from a woman in her late teens or twenties with type 1 diabetes.

The chain combines TRBV28 with TRBJ2-5, with TRBD2 as a possible D gene (5 bases). The CDR3 extends over 12 amino acids. CDR1 MDHEN and CDR2 SYDVKM come from the germline V gene. V lost 8 bases, J lost 5 bases, and 12 bases lay in between. The CDR3 DNA sequence: TGTGCCAGCGAGGGAGTAGGGGAGACCCAGTACTTC. It is translated as CASEGVGETQYF.

This clone turned up a few times. V usage is TRBV5-4 and J usage is TRBJ2-1, with TRBD2 matching 7 bases. Germline CDR1 and CDR2: SGHNT and YYREEE (reference sequence). This CDR3 is built from 12 residues. V was pared by 4 bases and J by 10 bases, with 5 bases of the junction left unmatched. The CDR3, as DNA: TGTGCCAGCAGCGGGGGGGGACTCGAGCAGTTCTTC. Translation gives CASSGGGLEQFF. Combining the CDR3 with reference TRBV5-4 and TRBJ2-1 gives the whole variable domain ETGVTQSPTHLIKTRGQQVTLRCSSQSGHNTVSWYQQALGQGPQFIFQYYREEENGRGNFPPRFSGLQFPNYSSELNVNALELDDSALYLCASSGGGLEQFFGPGTRLTVL.